Detailed here is one T cell receptor beta chain. This entry comes from a study of blood T cell repertoires in COVID-19. Study summary: Donors in the United States, Italy and Spain gave samples during acute or convalescent COVID-19.

The table came from immunoSEQ multiplex PCR; TCRdb's copy has only in-frame clones and leaves some out. The sample has about 190,000 clones; roughly 82% are singletons. The sequence was collected from a woman aged 60-75 years with COVID-19, enrolled during active disease. Sequencing was carried out using peripheral blood.

Written as DNA, the CDR3 is TGTGCCAGTAGTCACCGGACAGGGGATAATTCACCCCTCCACTTT. Translation: CASSHRTGDNSPLHF. V is TRBV19 and J is TRBJ1-6; TRBD1 aligns across 9 bases. V shed 5 bases, J shed 5 bases, and the junction held 4 bases outside the gene matches. The germline CDR1 and CDR2 sequences are LNHDA and SQIVND (reference sequence). CDR3 length: 15 amino acids.